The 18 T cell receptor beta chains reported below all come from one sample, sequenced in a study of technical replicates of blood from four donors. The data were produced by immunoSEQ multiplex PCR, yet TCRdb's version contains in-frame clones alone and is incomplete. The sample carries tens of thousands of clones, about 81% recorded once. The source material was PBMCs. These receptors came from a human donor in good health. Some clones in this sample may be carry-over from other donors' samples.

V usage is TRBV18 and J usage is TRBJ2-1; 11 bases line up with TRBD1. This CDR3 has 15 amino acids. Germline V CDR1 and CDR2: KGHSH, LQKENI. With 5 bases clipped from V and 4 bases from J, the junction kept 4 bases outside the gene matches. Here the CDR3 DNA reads TGTGCCAGCTCATTAGGACAGGGGGCATACAATGAGCAGTTCTTC. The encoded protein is CASSLGQGAYNEQFF. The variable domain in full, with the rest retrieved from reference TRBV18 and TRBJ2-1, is NAGVMQNPRHLVRRRGQEARLRCSPMKGHSHVYWYRQLPEEGLKFMVYLQKENIIDESGMPKERFSAEFPKEGPSILRIQQVVRGDSAAYFCASSLGQGAYNEQFFGPGTRLTVL.

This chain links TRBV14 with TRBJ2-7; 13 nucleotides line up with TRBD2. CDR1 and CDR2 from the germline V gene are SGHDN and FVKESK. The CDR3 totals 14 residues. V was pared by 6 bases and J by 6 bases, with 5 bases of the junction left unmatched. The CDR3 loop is CASRGRLAGGEQYF. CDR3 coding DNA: TGTGCCAGCAGGGGCCGACTAGCGGGAGGCGAGCAGTACTTC.

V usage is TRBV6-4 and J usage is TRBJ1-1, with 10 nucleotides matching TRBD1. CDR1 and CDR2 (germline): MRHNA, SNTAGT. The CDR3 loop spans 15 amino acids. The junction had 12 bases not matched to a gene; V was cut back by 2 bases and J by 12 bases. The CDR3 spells CASSDAGQGTTGTFF. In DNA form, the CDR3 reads TGTGCCAGCAGTGACGCGGGACAGGGGACGACGGGGACTTTCTTT.

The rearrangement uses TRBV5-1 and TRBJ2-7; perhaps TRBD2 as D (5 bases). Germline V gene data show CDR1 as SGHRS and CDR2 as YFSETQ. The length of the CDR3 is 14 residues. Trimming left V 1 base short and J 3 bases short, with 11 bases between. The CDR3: CASSLLPSGYEQYF. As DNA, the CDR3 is TGCGCCAGCAGCTTGCTGCCAAGCGGCTACGAGCAGTACTTC.

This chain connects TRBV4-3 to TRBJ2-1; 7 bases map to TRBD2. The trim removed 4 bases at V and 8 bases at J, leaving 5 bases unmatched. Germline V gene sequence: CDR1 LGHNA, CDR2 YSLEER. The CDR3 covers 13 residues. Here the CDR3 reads CASSPRGGDEQFF. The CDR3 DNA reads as TGCGCCAGCAGCCCTAGGGGAGGGGATGAGCAGTTCTTC.

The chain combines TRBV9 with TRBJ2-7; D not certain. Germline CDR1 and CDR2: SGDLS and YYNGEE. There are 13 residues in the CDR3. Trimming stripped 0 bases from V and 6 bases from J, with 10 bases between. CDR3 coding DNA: TGTGCCAGCAGCGTAGACGGTGTCCTCGAGCAGTACTTC. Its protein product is CASSVDGVLEQYF.

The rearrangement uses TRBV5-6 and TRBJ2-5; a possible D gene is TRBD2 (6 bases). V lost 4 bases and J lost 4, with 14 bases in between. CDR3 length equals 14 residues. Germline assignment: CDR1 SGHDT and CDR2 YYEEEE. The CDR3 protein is CASSQGLTGETQYF. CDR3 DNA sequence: TGTGCCAGCAGCCAGGGACTGACTGGAGAGACCCAGTACTTC.

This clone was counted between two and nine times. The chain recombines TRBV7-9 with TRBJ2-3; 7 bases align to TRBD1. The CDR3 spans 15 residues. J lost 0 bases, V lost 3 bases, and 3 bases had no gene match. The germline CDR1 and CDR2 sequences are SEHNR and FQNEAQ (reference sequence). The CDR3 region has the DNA TGTGCCAGCAGCTTTTACAGGGGAAGCACAGATACGCAGTATTTT. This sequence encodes CASSFYRGSTDTQYF.

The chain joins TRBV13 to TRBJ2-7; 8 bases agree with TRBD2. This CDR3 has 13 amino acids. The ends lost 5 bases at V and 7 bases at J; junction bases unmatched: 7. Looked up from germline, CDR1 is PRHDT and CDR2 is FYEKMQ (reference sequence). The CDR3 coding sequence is TGTGCCAGCAGCCCCGGGAGGGTCTGGGAGCAGTACTTC. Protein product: CASSPGRVWEQYF.

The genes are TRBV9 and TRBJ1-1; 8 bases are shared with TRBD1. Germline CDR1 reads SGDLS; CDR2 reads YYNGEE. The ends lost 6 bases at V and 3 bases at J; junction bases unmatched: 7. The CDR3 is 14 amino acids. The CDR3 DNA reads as TGTGCCAGCAACCAGGGGGCGGTTGACACTGAAGCTTTCTTT. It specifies CASNQGAVDTEAFF.

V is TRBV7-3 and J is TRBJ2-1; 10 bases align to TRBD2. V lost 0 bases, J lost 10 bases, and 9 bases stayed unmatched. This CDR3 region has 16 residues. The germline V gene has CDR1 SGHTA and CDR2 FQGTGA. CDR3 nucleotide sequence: TGTGCCAGCAGCTTAACGACGGCTAGCGGGGGCCGGGAGCAGTTCTTC. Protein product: CASSLTTASGGREQFF.

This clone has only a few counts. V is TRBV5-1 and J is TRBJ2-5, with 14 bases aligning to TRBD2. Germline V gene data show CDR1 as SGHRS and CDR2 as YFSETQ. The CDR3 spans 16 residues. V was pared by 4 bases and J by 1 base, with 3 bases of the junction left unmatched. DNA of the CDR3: TGCGCCAGCAGCGGACTAGCGGGGGGATTCCAAGAGACCCAGTACTTC. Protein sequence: CASSGLAGGFQETQYF. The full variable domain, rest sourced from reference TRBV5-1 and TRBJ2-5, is KAGVTQTPRYLIKTRGQQVTLSCSPISGHRSVSWYQQTPGQGLQFLFEYFSETQRNKGNFPGRFSGRQFSNSRSEMNVSTLELGDSALYLCASSGLAGGFQETQYFGPGTRLLVL.

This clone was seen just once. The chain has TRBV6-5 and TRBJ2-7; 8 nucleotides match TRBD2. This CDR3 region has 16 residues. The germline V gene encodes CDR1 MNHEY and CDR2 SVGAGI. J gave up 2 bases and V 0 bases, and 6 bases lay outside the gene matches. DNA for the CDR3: TGTGCCAGCAGTTACTCATCGCGGGGGGCCACCTACGAGCAGTACTTC. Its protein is CASSYSSRGATYEQYF.

CDR3 protein: CASDDKPGLPQFF. Here the CDR3 DNA reads TGCGCCAGCGACGATAAACCGGGACTCCCGCAGTTCTTC. The genes are TRBV5-1 and TRBJ2-1, with D perhaps matching TRBD2 (6 bases). Germline CDR1 is SGHRS and CDR2 is YFSETQ. The CDR3 has 13 amino acids. V was trimmed by 7 bases and J by 12 bases, leaving 20 bases between them.

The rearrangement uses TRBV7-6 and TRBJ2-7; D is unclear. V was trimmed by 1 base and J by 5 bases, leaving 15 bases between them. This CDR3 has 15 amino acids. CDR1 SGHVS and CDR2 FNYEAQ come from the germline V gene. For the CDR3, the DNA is TGTGCCAGCAGCTTAGTTACAGCCTCGTATGACGAGCAGTACTTC. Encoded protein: CASSLVTASYDEQYF.

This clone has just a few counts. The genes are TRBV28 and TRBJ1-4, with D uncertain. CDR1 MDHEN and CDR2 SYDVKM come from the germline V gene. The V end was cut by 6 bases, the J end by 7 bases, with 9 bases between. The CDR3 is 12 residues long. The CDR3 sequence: CASRATSEKLFF. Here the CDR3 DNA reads TGTGCCAGCAGGGCAACCAGTGAAAAACTGTTTTTT.

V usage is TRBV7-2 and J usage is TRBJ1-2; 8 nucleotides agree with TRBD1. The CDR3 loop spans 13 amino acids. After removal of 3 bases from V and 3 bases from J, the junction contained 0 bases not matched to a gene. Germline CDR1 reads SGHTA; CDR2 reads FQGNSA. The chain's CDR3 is CASSLDRDYGYTF. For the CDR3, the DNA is TGTGCCAGCAGCTTGGACAGGGACTATGGCTACACCTTC.

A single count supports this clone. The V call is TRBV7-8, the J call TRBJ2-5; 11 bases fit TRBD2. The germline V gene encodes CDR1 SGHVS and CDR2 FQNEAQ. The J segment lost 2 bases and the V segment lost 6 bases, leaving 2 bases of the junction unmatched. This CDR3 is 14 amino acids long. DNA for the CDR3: TGTGCCAGCAGTGGGACTAGCGGACAAGAGACCCAGTACTTC. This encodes CASSGTSGQETQYF.